The 20 T cell receptor beta chains listed next were all sequenced from one sample in a study of blood T cell repertoires in COVID-19 (dated by TCRdb to 2018 to 2020). The library was generated by the immunoSEQ multiplex PCR assay. TCRdb re-hosts the immuneACCESS table, in-frame sequences only. Its copies lack some clones; in the studies checked, an unresolved V gene accounts for under half of them, and the cause for the rest is not known. The sample table records around 430,000 clones; about 87% of these occur just once. The ten largest clones add up to 10% of the sample. The specimen was PBMCs or T cells enriched from blood (not recorded which). The receptors shown here come from a woman aged 45-65 years who had recovered from COVID-19.

The chain joins TRBV4-1 to TRBJ1-1, with D unclear. Between the trimmed V and J ends, which lost 4 bases and 3 bases, there was a span of 12 bases. The CDR3 totals 14 residues. Germline values: CDR1 MGHRA, CDR2 YSYEKL. The CDR3 DNA reads TGCGCCAGCAGCCCGGATCAGGATTACACTGAAGCTTTCTTT. This gives the protein CASSPDQDYTEAFF.

This clone was seen just once. V usage is TRBV7-3 and J usage is TRBJ1-2, with TRBD1 as a possible D gene (6 bases). Trimming removed 3 bases at V and 2 bases at J, with 13 bases between. CDR1 is SGHTA, CDR2 FQGTGA, per germline. The CDR3 has 15 amino acids. The DNA of the CDR3 is TGTGCCAGCAGCTTCACCTCCACAGGGAACTATGGCTACACCTTC. Protein sequence: CASSFTSTGNYGYTF.

CDR3 residues: CASSLNVNTEAFF. The CDR3 bases are TGTGCCAGCAGCCTAAACGTGAACACTGAAGCTTTCTTT. V and J are TRBV5-6 and TRBJ1-1, with D uncertain. This CDR3 spans 13 amino acids. Looked up from germline, CDR1 is SGHDT and CDR2 is YYEEEE. Trimming took off 4 bases at V and 0 bases at J, with 7 bases between the two ends. Together with reference TRBV5-6 and TRBJ1-1, the CDR3 gives the full variable domain: DAGVTQSPTHLIKTRGQQVTLRCSPKSGHDTVSWYQQALGQGPQFIFQYYEEEERQRGNFPDRFSGHQFPNYSSELNVNALLLGDSALYLCASSLNVNTEAFFGQGTRLTVV.

This clone has only one observation. The chain uses TRBV11-2 and TRBJ2-3; 7 nucleotides align to TRBD2. The CDR3 covers 16 residues. Per the germline V gene, CDR1 is SGHAT and CDR2 is FQNNGV. The junction had 5 bases not matched to a gene; V was cut back by 2 bases and J by 0 bases. The chain's CDR3 is CASSLWAGESTDTQYF. CDR3 DNA: TGTGCCAGCAGCTTATGGGCGGGGGAAAGCACAGATACGCAGTATTTT.

The rearrangement uses TRBV30 and TRBJ2-3; 9 bases fit TRBD1. The CDR3 sequence is 15 residues long. Germline V gene lookup returns CDR1 GTSNPN and CDR2 SVGIG (reference sequence). Trimming removed 1 base from V and 6 bases from J; junction bases left unmatched: 8. This chain's CDR3 is CAWSDRGREPDTQYF. Here the CDR3 DNA reads TGTGCCTGGAGTGACAGGGGGCGAGAACCTGATACGCAGTATTTT.

CDR3 in DNA: TGTGCCAGCAGTGACGAGGGAGTCCATGGCTACACCTTC. This codes for CASSDEGVHGYTF. The rearrangement uses TRBV6-4 and TRBJ1-2; D not resolved. Germline CDR1 and CDR2: MRHNA and SNTAGT. V lost 2 bases, J lost 6 bases, and 10 bases lay in between. The CDR3 totals 13 residues.

The chain has TRBV28 and TRBJ1-1, with no clear D. V shed 6 bases and J shed 4 bases, with 15 bases lying between them. The CDR3 spans 14 residues. Germline V gives CDR1 MDHEN, CDR2 SYDVKM. The CDR3 sequence: CASRDGPGSTEAFF. The CDR3 DNA is TGTGCCAGCAGAGATGGCCCGGGGAGCACTGAAGCTTTCTTT.

This chain uses TRBV4-1 with TRBJ1-1; TRBD1 agrees at 7 bases. V shed 2 bases and J 4 bases; nucleotides not matched to a gene: 13. Germline CDR1 MGHRA, CDR2 YSYEKL. The CDR3 runs 17 residues. The CDR3 DNA is TGCGCCAGCAGCCAAAGACGGCTCAGACAGGGATCCACTGAAGCTTTCTTT. This codes for CASSQRRLRQGSTEAFF.

This chain connects TRBV30 to TRBJ1-4; 7 bases map to TRBD1. The CDR3 has 12 residues. Germline values: CDR1 GTSNPN, CDR2 SVGIG (reference sequence). J lost 10 bases, V lost 2 bases, and 4 bases had no gene match. The CDR3 DNA follows: TGTGCCTGGAGTATAGGGGGCGGAAAACTGTTTTTT. Translation gives CAWSIGGGKLFF. The full variable domain, its missing parts supplied by reference TRBV30 and TRBJ1-4, is SQTIHQWPATLVQPVGSPLSLECTVEGTSNPNLYWYRQAAGRGLQLLFYSVGIGQISSEVPQNLSASRPQDRQFILSSKKLLLSDSGFYLCAWSIGGGKLFFGSGTQLSVL.

The chain recombines TRBV2 with TRBJ1-2, with 9 bases fitting TRBD1. The V and J ends lost 5 bases and 6 bases, in that order; junction bases with no gene match: 4. This CDR3 region has 13 residues. Germline V gene lookup returns CDR1 SNHLY and CDR2 FYNNEI. CDR3 in DNA: TGTGCCAGCAGTCCCGGGACAGGGAATGGCTACACCTTC. It specifies CASSPGTGNGYTF.

The chain couples TRBV19 to TRBJ2-5; 9 bases are a match to TRBD1. The ends lost 6 bases at V and 5 bases at J; junction bases unmatched: 4. This CDR3 contains 13 residues. Germline V gene sequence: CDR1 LNHDA, CDR2 SQIVND (reference sequence). This CDR3 reads CASSTDRGETQYF. The CDR3 DNA is TGTGCCAGTAGCACCGACAGGGGGGAGACCCAGTACTTC.

This chain joins TRBV7-2 and TRBJ2-5, with a possible D match to TRBD2 (6 bases). Trimming left V 3 bases short and J 0 bases short, with 17 bases between. Germline CDR1 SGHTA, CDR2 FQGNSA. This CDR3 has 17 amino acids. In DNA, the CDR3 is TGTGCCAGCAGCTTTTACGGGGGAGACTCGTACCAAGAGACCCAGTACTTC. Residues: CASSFYGGDSYQETQYF.

The chain recombines TRBV12-3 or TRBV12-4 with TRBJ2-7, with D possibly being TRBD1 (6 bases). Trimming took 5 bases from V and 3 from J, leaving 8 bases between them. This CDR3 spans 12 amino acids. The CDR3 loop reads CASSPDSYEQYF. The CDR3 DNA reads as TGTGCCAGCAGTCCGGACAGCTACGAGCAGTACTTC.

The chain uses TRBV5-1 and TRBJ1-4; TRBD1 matches 8 bases. V dropped 4 bases and J dropped 0; count of bases not matched to a gene: 5. The CDR3 loop spans 16 amino acids. The germline gives CDR1 SGHRS, CDR2 YFSETQ. CDR3 sequence: CASSLRGLATNEKLFF. In DNA, the CDR3 is TGCGCCAGCAGCCTCAGGGGGCTGGCAACTAATGAAAAACTGTTTTTT.

The chain carries TRBV19 and TRBJ2-3; D gene unclear. The length of the CDR3 is 12 residues. Trimming took off 6 bases at V and 2 bases at J, with 6 bases between the two ends. The germline gives CDR1 LNHDA, CDR2 SQIVND (reference sequence). CDR3 DNA: TGTGCCAGTAGAGGAGTCACAGATACGCAGTATTTT. Amino acids: CASRGVTDTQYF.

The chain combines TRBV7-3 with TRBJ1-1, with TRBD1 matching 8 bases. Looked up from germline, CDR1 is SGHTA and CDR2 is FQGTGA. J lost 4 bases, V lost 5 bases, and 6 bases had no gene match. The CDR3 loop spans 14 amino acids. CDR3 residues: CASSQTQGATEAFF. CDR3 DNA: TGTGCCAGCAGCCAGACCCAGGGGGCCACTGAAGCTTTCTTT.

This rearrangement joins TRBV2 to TRBJ2-3; a weak D match, TRBD1 (5 bases). CDR3 length equals 15 residues. CDR1 is SNHLY, CDR2 FYNNEI, per germline. V was trimmed by 5 bases and J by 3 bases, leaving 15 bases between them. DNA of the CDR3: TGTGCCAGCAGTCTGAACAGGCTCCGAACAGATACGCAGTATTTT. Translation gives CASSLNRLRTDTQYF.

J is TRBJ1-3 and V is TRBV2; possible D gene TRBD1, 5 bases. The germline CDR1 and CDR2 sequences are SNHLY and FYNNEI. The germline V and J ends were trimmed by 7 bases and 0 bases, with 10 bases remaining between them. CDR3 length: 14 amino acids. The CDR3 loop reads CASNRRDSGNTIYF. The CDR3 nucleotides read TGTGCCAGCAACAGGCGAGACTCTGGAAACACCATATATTTT.

V usage is TRBV19 and J usage is TRBJ2-7; 9 nucleotides align to TRBD1. The CDR3 totals 15 residues. Germline V CDR1 and CDR2: LNHDA, SQIVND (reference sequence). J gave up 0 bases and V 4 bases, and 4 bases lay outside the gene matches. This CDR3 is CASSRTGAPSYEQYF. CDR3 nucleotide sequence: TGTGCCAGTAGTAGGACAGGGGCTCCCTCCTACGAGCAGTACTTC.

The J gene is TRBJ1-4, the V gene TRBV5-1; 8 bases align to TRBD1. CDR3 length: 15 amino acids. The germline V gene has CDR1 SGHRS and CDR2 YFSETQ. V lost 4 bases and J lost 5; bases outside the gene matches: 7. The CDR3 DNA reads as TGCGCCAGCAGCACCGGACAGGGAATAAATGAAAAACTGTTTTTT. This translates into CASSTGQGINEKLFF.